Here is one TCR beta chain with its context. Its antigen remains unidentified. As originally analysed: For the immunoSEQ data, sequences were junction-only without quality scores, so filtering differed. Produced via immunoSEQ multiplex PCR; TCRdb's table is partial and in-frame only. V and J calls and clone size are given by that table; D and trimming were obtained from the DNA. The sample yields approximately 2,300,000 clones, roughly 90% seen once. The sample is drawn from a study of shared clonotypes between healthy human individuals. Study background: Every donor yielded three CD4 naive, three CD4 memory, two CD8 naive and one CD8 memory plate. Whole-study results and caveats: Larger estimated richness was generally seen in naive subsets than in memory subsets. Across a few donors, naive CD4 shared 5% to 6%, naive CD8 under 4%, memory CD4 2% to 2.5%, memory CD8 about 0.4%.

Losses at the gene ends were 11 bases for V and 1 base for J; bases not matched to a gene: 7. Germline loops: CDR1 MNHNY, CDR2 SVGAGI (reference sequence). The CDR3 totals 16 residues. The receptor was isolated from a young man in good health. Some clones in this sample may be carry-over from other donors' samples. Sequenced input: naive CD4+ T cells from PBMCs. Subset: CD45RA+ positively selected. The rearrangement links TRBV6-6 to TRBJ2-6; 11 bases fit TRBD1. The CDR3 coding sequence is TGTGCCGCACGGGACAGGGGGTCGTCTGGGGCCAACGTCCTGACTTTC. Translating it yields CAARDRGSSGANVLTF.